This T cell receptor (beta chain) is drawn from a study of T-cell reconstitution after alpha-beta-depleted transplantation in children. Library preparation (for TCRbeta) was performed with unique molecular identifiers. TCRdb independently ran MiXCR on the PCR reads; one entry per CDR3 protein. The sample records 350,000 to 450,000 distinct CDR3 sequences, 20% being singletons. CDR3 length: 14 residues. V was cut by 0 bases and J by 2 bases, with 9 bases left in between. In germline, CDR1 is DFQATT, CDR2 SNEGSKA (reference sequence). This chain links TRBV20-1 with TRBJ2-3; no clear D gene. The material sequenced was PBMCs from the stem cell graft donor, taken from the stem cell graft. This sequence originates from a human donor who donated a stem cell graft to a child with acute myeloid leukemia. CDR3 bases: TGCAGTGCTAGAGATTCCCTAACCACAGATACGCAGTATTTT. Translated: CSARDSLTTDTQYF.